This T cell receptor (beta chain) appears in the sequencing data of a study of T cell responses to AZD1222 COVID-19 vaccine. V lost 1 base and J 0 bases, leaving 13 bases between the germline ends. The CDR3 extends over 17 amino acids. Germline CDR1 and CDR2: SGHVS and FQNEAQ. Profiling relied on immunoSEQ multiplex PCR, and the TCRdb table lists in-frame clones only, not all of them. The profile shows under 150,000 clones, roughly nine tenths of them singletons. The sample here was peripheral blood, taken 28 days after the second AZD1222 dose. The chain employs TRBV7-8 and TRBJ1-3; D gene unclear. This TCR came from an adult who received the AZD1222 COVID-19 vaccine. Here the CDR3 reads CASSLDVGVTSGNTIYF. For the CDR3, the DNA is TGTGCCAGCAGCTTAGATGTCGGGGTAACCTCTGGAAACACCATATATTTT.